This T cell receptor beta chain appears in the sequencing data of a study of shared clonotypes between healthy human individuals. The donors, all of them Caucasian adults, lived in Nashville, Tennessee. The method was immunoSEQ multiplex PCR; TCRdb's version includes in-frame clones alone and lacks a portion of them. The sample lists around 690,000 clones, roughly 87% occurring once. V shed 6 bases and J shed 6 bases, with 14 bases lying between them. This CDR3 has 13 residues. CDR1 and CDR2 (germline): LGHNT, FRNRAP. This TCR was sampled from a man aged 18 to 30 in good health. Some clones in this sample may be carry-over from other donors' samples. The J gene is TRBJ1-1, the V gene TRBV12-5, with D possibly being TRBD1 (5 bases). The specimen was memory CD8+ T cells from PBMCs. As for subset: CD45RO+ cells pooled with CCR7-negative TemRA cells. CDR3 in amino acids: CASGIPGYAEAFF. The CDR3, as DNA: TGTGCTAGTGGGATTCCAGGGTACGCTGAAGCTTTCTTT.